The text below deals with one T cell receptor beta chain. Produced via immunoSEQ multiplex PCR; TCRdb's table is partial and in-frame only. The data contain roughly 360,000 clones, roughly 80% of them seen just once; the ten biggest clones take up 5% to 5.5%. This sample stems from a study of blood T cell repertoires in COVID-19. Per germline, CDR1 LGHDT and CDR2 YNNKEL (reference sequence). V lost 4 bases and J lost 4; bases outside the gene matches: 7. There are 15 residues in the CDR3. The source of this sequence is a woman between 50 and 59 years old who had recovered from COVID-19. This chain links TRBV3-1 (or the pseudogene TRBV3-2) with TRBJ1-1; 9 bases fit TRBD1. Sequenced material: PBMCs or T cells enriched from blood (not recorded which). CDR3 bases: TGTGCCAGCAGCCTAACTAGACAGGGGGGCACTGAAGCTTTCTTT. Translation: CASSLTRQGGTEAFF.